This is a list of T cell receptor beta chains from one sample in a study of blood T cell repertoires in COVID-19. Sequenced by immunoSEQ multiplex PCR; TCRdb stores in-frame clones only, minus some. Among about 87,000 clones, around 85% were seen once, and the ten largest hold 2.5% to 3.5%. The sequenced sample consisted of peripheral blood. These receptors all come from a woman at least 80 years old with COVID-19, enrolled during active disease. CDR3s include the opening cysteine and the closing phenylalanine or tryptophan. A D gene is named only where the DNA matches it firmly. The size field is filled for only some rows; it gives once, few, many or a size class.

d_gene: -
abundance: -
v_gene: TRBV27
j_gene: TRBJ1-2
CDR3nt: TGTGCCAGCAGTTTAGGGGGTGGGGGCCCTATGTACGGCTACACCTTC
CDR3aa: CASSLGGGGPMYGYTF

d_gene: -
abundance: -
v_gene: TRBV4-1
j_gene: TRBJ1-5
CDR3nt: TGCGCCAGCAGCCAAGCATCGGGTTTCAGCAATCAGCCCCAGCATTTT
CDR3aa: CASSQASGFSNQPQHF

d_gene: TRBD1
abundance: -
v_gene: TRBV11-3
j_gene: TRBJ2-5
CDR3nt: TGTGCCAGCAGCCCCCGACAGGGGGGCGAGGAGACCCAGTACTTC
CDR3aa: CASSPRQGGEETQYF

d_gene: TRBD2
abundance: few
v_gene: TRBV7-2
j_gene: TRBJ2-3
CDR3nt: TGTGCCAGCAGCTTAGTGGCTAGCGGGGGGCGGAGCACAGATACGCAGTATTTT
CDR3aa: CASSLVASGGRSTDTQYF

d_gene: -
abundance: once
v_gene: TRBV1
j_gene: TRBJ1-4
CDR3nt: TGCACCAGCAGCCTGCGGGCAGACAGGGCTAATGAAAAACTGTTTTTT
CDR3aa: CTSSLRADRANEKLFF

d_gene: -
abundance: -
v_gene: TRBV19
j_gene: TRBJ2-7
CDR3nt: TGTGCCAGTAGTACCCAGGGGGGCGGAGAGCAGTACTTC
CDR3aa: CASSTQGGGEQYF

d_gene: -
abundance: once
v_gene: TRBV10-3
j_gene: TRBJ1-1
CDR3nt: TGTGCCATCAGCCTCGGACTTGGTGGTGAAGCTTTCTTT
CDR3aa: CAISLGLGGEAFF

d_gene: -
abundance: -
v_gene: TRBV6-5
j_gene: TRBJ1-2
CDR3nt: TGTGCCAGCAGTTCCCAGAAGACAGCCTATGGCTACACCTTC
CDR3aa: CASSSQKTAYGYTF

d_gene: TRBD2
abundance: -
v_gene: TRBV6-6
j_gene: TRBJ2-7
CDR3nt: TGTGCCAGCAGTTACCCTAGCGGGGGTATGGGTGAGCAGTACTTC
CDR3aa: CASSYPSGGMGEQYF

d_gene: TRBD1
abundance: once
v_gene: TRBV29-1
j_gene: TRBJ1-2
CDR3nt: TGCAGCGTTGAAGATCCCCCCGGGACAGGGGGCAGCTATGGCTACACCTTC
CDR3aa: CSVEDPPGTGGSYGYTF

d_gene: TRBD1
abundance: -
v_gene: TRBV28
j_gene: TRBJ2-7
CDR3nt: TGTGCCAGCAGTTCGACAGGGGGGTTCTACGAGCAGTACTTC
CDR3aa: CASSSTGGFYEQYF

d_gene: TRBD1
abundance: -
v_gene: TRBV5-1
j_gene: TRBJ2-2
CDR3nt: TGCGCCAGCAGCAAGACAGGGGCCACCGGGGAGCTGTTTTTT
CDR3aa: CASSKTGATGELFF

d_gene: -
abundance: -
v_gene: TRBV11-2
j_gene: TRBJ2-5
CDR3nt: TGTGCCAGCAGCTTCGACAGGGAGACCCAGTACTTC
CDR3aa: CASSFDRETQYF

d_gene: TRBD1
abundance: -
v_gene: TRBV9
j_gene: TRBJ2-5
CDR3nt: TGTGCCAGCAGCCCCTCGGACAGGGGTGAGATCGGGAGGGAGACCCAGTACTTC
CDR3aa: CASSPSDRGEIGRETQYF

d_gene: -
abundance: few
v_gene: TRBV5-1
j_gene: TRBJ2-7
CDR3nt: TGCGCCAGCAGCTTGGCCCCCCCTAGCGACGAGCAGTACTTC
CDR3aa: CASSLAPPSDEQYF

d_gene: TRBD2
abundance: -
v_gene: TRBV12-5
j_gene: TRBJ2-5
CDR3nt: TGTGCTAGTGGTTTAGCGAGCGGGGGGGCCCTCTGGGAGACCCAGTACTTC
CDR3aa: CASGLASGGALWETQYF

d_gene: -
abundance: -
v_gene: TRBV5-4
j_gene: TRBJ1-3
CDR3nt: TGTGCCAGCAGCTTAAATCACGGGGTTAACACCATATATTTT
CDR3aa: CASSLNHGVNTIYF

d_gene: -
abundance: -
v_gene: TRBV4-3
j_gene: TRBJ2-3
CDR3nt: TGCGCCAGCAGCCAAGAATGGCGGCGCACAGATACGCAGTATTTT
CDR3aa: CASSQEWRRTDTQYF